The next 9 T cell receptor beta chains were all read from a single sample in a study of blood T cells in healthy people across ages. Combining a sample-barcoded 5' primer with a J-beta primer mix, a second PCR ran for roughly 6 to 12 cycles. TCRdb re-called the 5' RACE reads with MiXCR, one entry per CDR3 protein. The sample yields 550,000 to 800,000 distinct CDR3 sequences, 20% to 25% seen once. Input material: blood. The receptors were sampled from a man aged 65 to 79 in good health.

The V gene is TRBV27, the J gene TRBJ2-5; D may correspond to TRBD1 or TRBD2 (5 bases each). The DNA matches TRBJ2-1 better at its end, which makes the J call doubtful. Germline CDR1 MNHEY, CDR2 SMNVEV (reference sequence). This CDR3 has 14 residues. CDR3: CASSFTGRFNEQFF. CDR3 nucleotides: TGTGCCAGCAGTTTTACGGGACGGTTCAATGAGCAGTTCTTC.

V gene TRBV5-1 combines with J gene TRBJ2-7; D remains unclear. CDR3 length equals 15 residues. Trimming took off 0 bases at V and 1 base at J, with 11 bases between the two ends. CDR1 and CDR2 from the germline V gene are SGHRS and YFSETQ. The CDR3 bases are TGCGCCAGCAGCTTGGTTGTGGGCCATTCCTACGAGCAGTACTTC. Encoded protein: CASSLVVGHSYEQYF.

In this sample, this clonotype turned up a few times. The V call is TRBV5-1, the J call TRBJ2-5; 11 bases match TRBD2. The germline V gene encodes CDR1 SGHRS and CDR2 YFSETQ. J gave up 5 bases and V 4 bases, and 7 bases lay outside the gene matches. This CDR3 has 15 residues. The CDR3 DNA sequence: TGCGCCAGCAGCGTGGCCTGGACTAGCGGGGAGACCCAGTACTTC. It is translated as CASSVAWTSGETQYF.

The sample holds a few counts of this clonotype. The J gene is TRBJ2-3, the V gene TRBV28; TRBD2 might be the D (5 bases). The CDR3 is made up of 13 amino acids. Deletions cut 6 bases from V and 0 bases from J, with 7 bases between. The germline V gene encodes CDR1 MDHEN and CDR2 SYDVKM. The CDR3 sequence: CASRVASTDTQYF. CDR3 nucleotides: TGTGCCAGCAGGGTAGCGAGCACAGATACGCAGTATTTT.

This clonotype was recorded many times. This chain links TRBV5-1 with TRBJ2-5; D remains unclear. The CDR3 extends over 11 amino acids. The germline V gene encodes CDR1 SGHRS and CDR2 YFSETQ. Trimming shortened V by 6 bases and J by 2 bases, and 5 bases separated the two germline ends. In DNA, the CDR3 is TGCGCCAGCAAGGGACAAGAGACCCAGTACTTC. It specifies CASKGQETQYF.

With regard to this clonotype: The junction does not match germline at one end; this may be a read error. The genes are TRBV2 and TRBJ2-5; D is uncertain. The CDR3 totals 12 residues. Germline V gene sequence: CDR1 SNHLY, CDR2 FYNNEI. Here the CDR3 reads CASSTSGTLSHF. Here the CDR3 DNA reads TGTGCCAGCAGTACCTCCGGAACTTTATCCCACTTC.

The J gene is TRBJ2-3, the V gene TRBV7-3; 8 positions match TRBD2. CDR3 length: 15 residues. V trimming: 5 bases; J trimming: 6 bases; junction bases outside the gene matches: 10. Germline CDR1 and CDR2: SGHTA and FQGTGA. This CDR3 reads CASSLTSGAFDTQYF. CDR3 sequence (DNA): TGTGCCAGCAGCCTTACTAGCGGAGCTTTCGATACGCAGTATTTT.

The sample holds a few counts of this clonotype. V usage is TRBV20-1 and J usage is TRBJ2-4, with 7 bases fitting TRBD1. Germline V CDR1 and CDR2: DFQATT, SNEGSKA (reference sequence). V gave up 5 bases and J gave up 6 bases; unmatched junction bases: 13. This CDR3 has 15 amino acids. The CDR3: CSAQRRGGRGNIQYF. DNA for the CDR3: TGCAGTGCTCAGAGGAGAGGGGGCCGGGGAAACATTCAGTACTTC.

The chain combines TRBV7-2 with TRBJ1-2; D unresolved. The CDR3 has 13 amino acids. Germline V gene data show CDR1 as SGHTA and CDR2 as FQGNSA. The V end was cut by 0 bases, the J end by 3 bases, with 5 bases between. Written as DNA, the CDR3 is TGTGCCAGCAGCTTAGCAGGACACTATGGCTACACCTTC. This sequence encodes CASSLAGHYGYTF.